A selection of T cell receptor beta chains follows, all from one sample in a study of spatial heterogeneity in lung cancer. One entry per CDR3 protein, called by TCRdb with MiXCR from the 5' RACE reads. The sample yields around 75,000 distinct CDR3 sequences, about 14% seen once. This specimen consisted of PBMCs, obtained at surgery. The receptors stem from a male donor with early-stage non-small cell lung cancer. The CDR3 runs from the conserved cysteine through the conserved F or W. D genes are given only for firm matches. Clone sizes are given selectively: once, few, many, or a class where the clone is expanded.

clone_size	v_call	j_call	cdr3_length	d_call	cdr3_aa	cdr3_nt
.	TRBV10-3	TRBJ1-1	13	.	CAISESVAGKAFF	TGTGCCATCAGTGAGTCCGTGGCCGGAAAAGCTTTCTTT
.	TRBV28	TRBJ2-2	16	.	CASSSLQGQNTGELFF	TGTGCCAGCAGCTCTCTCCAAGGGCAGAACACCGGGGAGCTGTTTTTT
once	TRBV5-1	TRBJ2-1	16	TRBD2	CASSPTSASSYNEQFF	TGCGCCAGCAGCCCTACTAGCGCCAGCTCCTACAATGAGCAGTTCTTC
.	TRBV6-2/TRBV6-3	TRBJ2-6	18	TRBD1	CASRPQRQGHQGANVLTF	TGTGCCAGCAGGCCCCAGAGACAGGGCCATCAGGGGGCCAACGTCCTGACTTTC
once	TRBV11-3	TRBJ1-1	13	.	CASSLGGVAEAFF	TGTGCCAGCAGCTTAGGCGGGGTAGCTGAAGCTTTCTTT
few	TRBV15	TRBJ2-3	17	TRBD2	CATSRDILAGPLDTQYF	TGTGCCACCAGCAGAGATATACTAGCGGGACCTCTAGATACGCAGTATTTT
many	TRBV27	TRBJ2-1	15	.	CASSQTGLKTNEQFF	TGTGCCAGCAGCCAGACAGGATTAAAGACCAATGAGCAGTTCTTC
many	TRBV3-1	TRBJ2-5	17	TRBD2	CASSQILSLAGVSTQYF	TGTGCCAGCAGCCAAATCCTGAGTCTAGCGGGAGTTTCGACCCAGTACTTC
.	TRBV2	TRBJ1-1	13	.	CASRLSGNTEAFF	TGTGCCAGCAGGTTGTCGGGGAACACTGAAGCTTTCTTT
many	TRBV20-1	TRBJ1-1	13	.	CSARDLRDGEAFF	TGCAGTGCTAGAGATCTCCGGGACGGTGAAGCTTTCTTT
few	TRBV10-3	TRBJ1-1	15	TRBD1	CAIRSTGGEGTEAFF	TGTGCCATCAGGAGTACAGGGGGCGAAGGGACTGAAGCTTTCTTT
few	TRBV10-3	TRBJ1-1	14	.	CATEDGGMNTEAFF	TGTGCCACCGAGGACGGGGGAATGAACACTGAAGCTTTCTTT
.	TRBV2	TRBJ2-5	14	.	CASRGTRTVETQYF	TGTGCCAGCAGGGGGACACGGACGGTAGAGACCCAGTACTTC
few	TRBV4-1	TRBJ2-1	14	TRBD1	CASSQESRDRAVFF	TGCGCCAGCAGCCAAGAAAGTCGGGACAGGGCCGTGTTCTTC
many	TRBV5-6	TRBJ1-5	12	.	CASSLVDQPQHF	TGTGCCAGCAGCTTGGTGGATCAGCCCCAGCATTTT
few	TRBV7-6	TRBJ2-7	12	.	CASSLRGGEQYF	TGTGCCAGCAGCTTGAGGGGTGGTGAGCAGTACTTC
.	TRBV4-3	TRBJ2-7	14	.	CASSQDNRGEEQYF	TGCGCCAGCAGCCAAGACAATCGGGGAGAGGAGCAGTACTTC
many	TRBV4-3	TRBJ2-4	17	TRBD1	CASSQDPTGTGRNIQYF	TGCGCCAGCAGCCAAGATCCGACCGGGACAGGGAGAAACATTCAGTACTTC
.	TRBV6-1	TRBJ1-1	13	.	CASRVSLNTEAFF	TGTGCCAGCAGGGTCAGTCTGAACACTGAAGCTTTCTTT
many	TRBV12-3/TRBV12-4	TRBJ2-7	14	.	CASSLGPTAYEQYF	TGTGCCAGCAGCCTGGGACCGACCGCCTACGAGCAGTACTTC
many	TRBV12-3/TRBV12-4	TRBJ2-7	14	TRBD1	CASTLFLTGVPQYF	TGTGCCAGCACCCTGTTTCTGACAGGGGTCCCACAGTACTTC
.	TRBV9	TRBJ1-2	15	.	CASSVGITTEDGYTF	TGTGCCAGCAGCGTAGGAATAACCACTGAAGATGGCTACACCTTC